A single sample is the source of the 29 T cell receptor beta chains below, sequenced in a study of T cells in Graves' hyperthyroidism and ophthalmopathy. Amplified TCR beta CDR3 regions came from RNA transcripts. The TCR CDR3 first-round RT-PCR relied on the HTBI primer set. TCRdb called the multiplex PCR reads again in MiXCR, with one record for every CDR3 protein. The table shows around 450,000 distinct CDR3 sequences, with 15% to 19% occurring only once. Sequencing used blood. These TCRs come from a woman younger than 35 with Graves' hyperthyroidism.

This clonotype has a count of ten or more. This chain joins TRBV10-3 and TRBJ2-7; a possible D gene is TRBD1 (6 bases). Deletions cut 4 bases from V and 0 bases from J, with 19 bases between. Germline CDR1 and CDR2: ENHRY and SYGVKD. The CDR3 consists of 17 residues. Written as DNA, the CDR3 is TGTGCCATCAGTGGCGGCAGGGGATCTGGAAGCTCCTACGAGCAGTACTTC. Its protein is CAISGGRGSGSSYEQYF.

This clonotype was picked up many times. The chain recombines TRBV10-3 with TRBJ2-3; TRBD2 matches at 8 bases. There are 15 residues in the CDR3. Germline values: CDR1 ENHRY, CDR2 SYGVKD. V lost 8 bases and J lost 7; bases outside the gene matches: 14. The CDR3 nucleotides read TGTGCCATCGCCACGGGAGCGGGAGTAGTAAATACGCAGTATTTT. This encodes CAIATGAGVVNTQYF.

This clonotype has only a few counts. The chain has TRBV20-1 and TRBJ2-5, with D possibly matching TRBD2 (6 bases). Germline CDR1 reads DFQATT; CDR2 reads SNEGSKA (reference sequence). Trimming pared 4 bases from V and 6 bases from J, leaving 12 bases between. This CDR3 is built from 12 residues. CDR3 in DNA: TGCAGTGCTAACAAAGGAGGGAAGACCCAGTACTTC. It encodes CSANKGGKTQYF.

This clonotype was counted between two and nine times. The CDR3 spells CASSLGTPIDEQYF. The DNA of the CDR3 is TGTGCCAGCAGCCTCGGGACACCGATTGACGAGCAGTACTTC. The chain links TRBV4-2 to TRBJ2-7; TRBD1 might be the D (6 bases). The CDR3 is 14 residues long. The V gene lost 4 bases and the J gene lost 5 bases, with 15 bases spanning the gap. The germline V gene has CDR1 LGHNA and CDR2 YNFKEQ.

This clonotype was seen a single time. The chain is built from TRBV9 and TRBJ1-1; 7 nucleotides align to TRBD1. V lost 1 base to trimming and J lost 4 bases; unmatched junction nucleotides: 4. The CDR3 is 14 amino acids. In germline, CDR1 is SGDLS, CDR2 YYNGEE. The CDR3 loop reads CASSVRGQSTEAFF. DNA of the CDR3: TGTGCCAGCAGCGTAAGGGGGCAGAGCACTGAAGCTTTCTTT.

Of note for this clonotype: One end of the junction varies from germline; a read error may be responsible. The chain recombines TRBV27 with TRBJ2-1; 8 nucleotides agree with TRBD2. This CDR3 is built from 15 residues. The V gene's germline CDR1 is MNHEY and CDR2 SMNVEV (reference sequence). CDR3: CASSLVAGITNGQFF. The CDR3 DNA reads TGTGCCAGCAGTTTAGTAGCGGGGATCACCAATGGGCAGTTCTTC.

The gene calls are TRBV19 and TRBJ2-2; 9 bases align to TRBD2. CDR1 LNHDA and CDR2 SQIVND come from the germline V gene (reference sequence). This CDR3 is 15 amino acids long. The trim removed 1 base at V and 7 bases at J, leaving 4 bases unmatched. CDR3 amino acids: CASSIGLAGHGELFF. In DNA form, the CDR3 reads TGTGCCAGTAGTATAGGGCTAGCGGGGCACGGGGAGCTGTTTTTT.

For the CDR3, the DNA is TGCGCCAGCAGGACGACAGGGGCCGGCTCCTATAATTCACCCCTCCACTTT. Translation: CASRTTGAGSYNSPLHF. The V gene is TRBV10-2, the J gene TRBJ1-6; 8 bases agree with TRBD1. The ends lost 6 bases at V and 0 bases at J; junction bases unmatched: 7. CDR1 and CDR2 (germline): WSHSY, SAAADI. The CDR3 length is 17 residues.

The J gene is TRBJ2-1, the V gene TRBV7-9, with D hard to call. The germline CDR1 and CDR2 sequences are SEHNR and FQNEAQ (reference sequence). V was clipped by 5 bases and J by 0 bases, with 11 bases between them. This CDR3 is built from 15 residues. The CDR3 DNA follows: TGTGCCAGCAGCCGGTTGAGGAGCTCCTACAATGAGCAGTTCTTC. Amino acids: CASSRLRSSYNEQFF.

Many counts were recorded for this clonotype. This sequence joins TRBV12-3 or TRBV12-4 and TRBJ2-7; 11 bases line up with TRBD1. The junction had 5 bases not matched to a gene; V was cut back by 6 bases and J by 4 bases. The CDR3 sequence is 14 residues long. In nucleotides, the CDR3 is TGTGCCAGCAGATACCGGGACAGGGGGTACGAGCAGTACTTC. This sequence encodes CASRYRDRGYEQYF.

The chain links TRBV30 to TRBJ1-1, with a weak D call TRBD1 (5 bases). The CDR3 has 13 residues. Looked up from germline, CDR1 is GTSNPN and CDR2 is SVGIG (reference sequence). Trimming stripped 0 bases from V and 3 bases from J, with 8 bases between. CDR3 sequence (DNA): TGTGCCTGGAGTGTGGGGGGACACACTGAAGCTTTCTTT. Its protein product is CAWSVGGHTEAFF.

The V and J genes are TRBV7-8 and TRBJ2-4; TRBD2 agrees at 10 bases. The CDR3 covers 20 residues. From germline, CDR1 is SGHVS and CDR2 FQNEAQ. With V trimmed by 3 bases and J by 5 bases, 19 bases remained unmatched. The CDR3 DNA sequence: TGTGCCAGCAGCTTGAACAGACCGGGACGGCCTAGCGGGGGCCAAAACATTCAGTACTTC. Translated: CASSLNRPGRPSGGQNIQYF.

This clonotype was detected ten times or more. The V call is TRBV11-1, the J call TRBJ2-3; TRBD2 matches at 10 bases. The CDR3 is 15 amino acids. After removal of 5 bases from V and 4 bases from J, the junction contained 6 bases not matched to a gene. Germline assignment: CDR1 SGHAT and CDR2 FQDESV (reference sequence). The CDR3 nucleotides are TGTGCCAGCAGCAAGCGGGGGGGCCGAGCAGATACGCAGTATTTT. Protein product: CASSKRGGRADTQYF.

This clonotype was seen repeatedly, ten times or more. V and J are TRBV7-9 and TRBJ2-1; D perhaps matches TRBD2 (5 bases). From germline, CDR1 is SEHNR and CDR2 FQNEAQ (reference sequence). The CDR3 is made up of 15 amino acids. The germline V and J ends were trimmed by 5 bases and 8 bases, with 19 bases remaining between them. The DNA of the CDR3 is TGTGCCAGCAGCGCAAAGTCGGGGATAGGTGATGAGCAGTTCTTC. Its translation is CASSAKSGIGDEQFF.

CDR3 sequence reads: CASSQVGGGPWSYEQYF. For the CDR3, the DNA is TGCGCCAGCAGCCAAGTCGGCGGGGGCCCGTGGTCCTACGAGCAGTACTTC. This sequence joins TRBV4-1 and TRBJ2-7; possibly TRBD2 for D (7 bases). Trimming stripped 1 base from V and 1 base from J, with 17 bases between. The germline V gene encodes CDR1 MGHRA and CDR2 YSYEKL. The CDR3 totals 17 residues.

This clonotype has a count of ten or more. The gene calls are TRBV9 and TRBJ2-1; D is undetermined. The CDR3 length is 14 residues. Germline CDR1 SGDLS, CDR2 YYNGEE. V was pared by 1 base and J by 6 bases, with 11 bases between. Here the CDR3 DNA reads TGTGCCAGCAGCGTAAACAGTATCTCCAATGAGCAGTTCTTC. Protein: CASSVNSISNEQFF.

This clonotype occurred a few times. The chain joins TRBV6-1 to TRBJ2-1; tentatively, D is TRBD2 (6 bases). Trimming shortened V by 7 bases and J by 4 bases, and 11 bases separated the two germline ends. This CDR3 has 13 residues. Germline assignment: CDR1 MNHNS and CDR2 SASEGT. CDR3: CASTRGWYNEQFF. CDR3 DNA sequence: TGTGCCAGCACCCGGGGGTGGTACAATGAGCAGTTCTTC.

The table lists this clonotype with a few counts. The rearrangement joins TRBV20-1 to TRBJ1-5, with D possibly being TRBD1 (6 bases). V dropped 0 bases and J dropped 0 bases, with 18 bases sitting between them. The CDR3 extends over 18 amino acids. CDR1 is DFQATT and CDR2 is SNEGSKA in the germline V gene (reference sequence). Written as DNA, the CDR3 is TGCAGTGCTAGAGACCAAGCTCAGGGGCCCCATAGCAATCAGCCCCAGCATTTT. This translates into CSARDQAQGPHSNQPQHF.

This rearrangement joins TRBV12-3 or TRBV12-4 to TRBJ2-7; D not resolved. CDR3 length: 13 amino acids. With 8 bases removed from V and 4 bases from J, the gap between germline ends came to 15 bases. CDR3 region: CASRTANLYEQYF. CDR3 DNA: TGTGCCAGCCGGACCGCCAACCTTTACGAGCAGTACTTC.

This clonotype showed up many times. The chain joins TRBV12-3 or TRBV12-4 to TRBJ2-6, with D uncertain. The V end lost 1 base, the J end lost 4 bases, and 8 bases lay between the germline ends. This CDR3 spans 15 amino acids. The CDR3 sequence: CASSLGGAGANVLTF. DNA for the CDR3: TGTGCCAGCAGTTTAGGCGGTGCCGGGGCCAACGTCCTGACTTTC.

As concerns this clonotype: This may be a read error, as it is one base from a much larger clone. The rearrangement uses TRBV7-2 and TRBJ1-6, with TRBD1 matching 8 bases. J lost 9 bases, V lost 2 bases, and 15 bases had no gene match. There are 18 residues in the CDR3. Per germline, CDR1 SGHTA and CDR2 FQGNSA. The CDR3 protein is CASSLSTRTGHFGSPLHF. The CDR3 coding sequence is TGTGCCAGCAGCTTATCAACCAGGACAGGGCATTTCGGTTCACCCCTCCACTTT.

This chain connects TRBV29-1 to TRBJ2-3; D unresolved. This CDR3 comprises 12 residues. Germline CDR1 reads SQVTM; CDR2 reads ANQGSEA. CDR3 sequence (DNA): TGCAGTATCGAGTTTAGCACAGATACGCAGTATTTT. Its translation is CSIEFSTDTQYF.

This clonotype was detected only once. This CDR3 is CASTETHNTGELFF. The CDR3 nucleotides are TGTGCCAGTACTGAGACACACAACACCGGGGAGCTGTTTTTT. The rearrangement joins TRBV2 to TRBJ2-2; the D is unclear. Between the trimmed V and J ends, which lost 9 bases and 2 bases, there was a span of 13 bases. The CDR3 extends over 14 amino acids. Germline V gene data show CDR1 as SNHLY and CDR2 as FYNNEI.

The chain joins TRBV10-3 to TRBJ1-5; maybe TRBD1 (5 bases). V was cut by 4 bases and J by 5 bases, with 12 bases left in between. Germline CDR1 is ENHRY and CDR2 is SYGVKD. The CDR3 length is 14 residues. CDR3 amino acids: CAISGDTGYQPQHF. The CDR3 DNA is TGTGCCATCAGTGGCGATACAGGTTATCAGCCCCAGCATTTT.

Turning to this clonotype: It may be a read error: a sequence one base away is much more abundant. The chain uses TRBV19 and TRBJ2-1; 9 nucleotides agree with TRBD2. The CDR3 length is 16 residues. CDR1 is LNHDA, CDR2 SQIVND, per germline (reference sequence). The CDR3 loop is CASSMSGGRDWNEQSF. DNA for the CDR3: TGTGCCAGTAGTATGAGTGGCGGGAGGGACTGGAATGAGCAGTCCTTC.

This chain links TRBV6-2 or TRBV6-3 with TRBJ1-1, with D unresolved. The germline V gene has CDR1 MNHEY and CDR2 SVGEGT. The V end lost 5 bases, the J end lost 5 bases, and 18 bases lay between the germline ends. The CDR3 spans 15 residues. The CDR3 nucleotides read TGTGCCAGCAGTGACTTGTGGGCCCCGGGGACTGAAGCTTTCTTT. Translation gives CASSDLWAPGTEAFF.

This clonotype occurred many times. The chain couples TRBV20-1 to TRBJ2-1; D is possibly TRBD2 (7 bases). This CDR3 spans 16 amino acids. Between the trimmed V and J ends, which lost 3 bases and 1 base, there was a span of 16 bases. Germline CDR1 DFQATT, CDR2 SNEGSKA (reference sequence). CDR3 sequence: CSASGGAVGSYNEQFF. In DNA form, the CDR3 reads TGCAGTGCTAGTGGGGGGGCGGTTGGTTCCTACAATGAGCAGTTCTTC.

With respect to this clonotype: Just one base apart from a much larger clone, this may be a read error. This CDR3 is missing its conserved last phenylalanine or tryptophan, likely due to a read error. V and J are TRBV18 and TRBJ1-4; D gene uncertain. The ends were cut back, 8 bases at V and 2 bases at J, with 15 bases in the middle. The CDR3 length is 15 residues. Germline lookup yields CDR1 KGHSH and CDR2 LQKENI. The CDR3 DNA sequence: TGTGCCAGCAGCCAAAGAGGGAGGACTAATGAAAAACTGTTTTCT. Translating it yields CASSQRGRTNEKLFS.

Only a few counts were recorded for this clonotype. The chain employs TRBV29-1 and TRBJ2-1; TRBD2 matches at 13 bases. With V trimmed by 8 bases and J by 5 bases, 6 bases remained unmatched. Germline-derived CDR1 and CDR2 are SQVTM and ANQGSEA. The CDR3 length is 14 residues. In DNA, the CDR3 is TGCAGCCCCGGGGGACTAGCGGGAAACAATGAGCAGTTCTTC. Protein product: CSPGGLAGNNEQFF.